The clone carrying this TCR beta chain appeared a few times. Authors' data handling: Estimates of nucleated cell counts were drawn from the amplification of reference gene primers. The method was immunoSEQ multiplex PCR; TCRdb's version includes in-frame clones alone and lacks a portion of them. V and J calls and clone size follow that table, whereas D and trimming were derived from the DNA. The table includes more than 90,000 clones, about 85% detected once. This CDR3 spans 14 amino acids. In germline, CDR1 is SGHDT, CDR2 YYEEEE. V lost 5 bases and J 0 bases, leaving 9 bases between the germline ends. The sample is drawn from a study of blood T cell repertoires in COVID-19. Study information: Specimens from acute and convalescent COVID-19 originated in the United States, Italy and Spain. Sources were T cells, B-cell-depleted T cells, or PBMCs; the material itself was cDNA or gDNA.

This receptor was identified in an older man with acute or convalescent COVID-19. Specimen: peripheral blood. V usage is TRBV5-6 and J usage is TRBJ1-3, with D possibly matching TRBD1 (5 bases). CDR3 nucleotide sequence: TGTGCCAGCAGTTGGACACGCTCTGGAAACACCATATATTTT. Translated: CASSWTRSGNTIYF.